The 31 T cell receptor beta chains below all came from one sample that was sequenced in a study of shared clonotypes between healthy human individuals. CD45RO-negative cells were positively selected for CCR7, leaving out terminally differentiated effector memory CD45RA+ cells. Measured with immunoSEQ multiplex PCR; TCRdb has only the in-frame clones, and not every one. The repertoire holds hundreds of thousands of clones, with 92% as singletons. The material sequenced was naive CD8+ T cells sorted from blood. The receptors derive from a man in his thirties or forties in good health.

This clone was recorded only once. The chain links TRBV11-2 to TRBJ2-1, with TRBD2 matching 8 bases. The CDR3 runs 15 residues. CDR1 and CDR2 from the germline V gene are SGHAT and FQNNGV. The V segment lost 6 bases and the J segment 8 bases; nucleotides outside the gene matches: 12. The CDR3 DNA reads TGTGCCAGCAGAGCACTAGCGGAGGGAGGCCATGAGCAGTTCTTC. Translating gives CASRALAEGGHEQFF.

The rearrangement joins TRBV7-9 to TRBJ2-1, with D perhaps assigned TRBD1 or TRBD2 (5 bases each). V dropped 0 bases and J dropped 8 bases, with 8 bases sitting between them. The CDR3 extends over 13 amino acids. Germline V gene data show CDR1 as SEHNR and CDR2 as FQNEAQ (reference sequence). Written as DNA, the CDR3 is TGTGCCAGCAGCTTAGCCGGGGCCCATGAGCAGTTCTTC. It codes for CASSLAGAHEQFF.

A single count supports this clone. The chain is built from TRBV7-9 and TRBJ2-1; 10 bases map to TRBD2. Losses at the gene ends were 3 bases for V and 9 bases for J; bases not matched to a gene: 8. CDR1 and CDR2 from the germline V gene are SEHNR and FQNEAQ (reference sequence). CDR3 size: 15 residues. The CDR3 coding sequence is TGTGCCAGCAGCTTTAGGGCTAGCGGGAGCATTGAGCAGTTCTTC. It is translated as CASSFRASGSIEQFF. Full variable domain (rest looked up from reference TRBV7-9 and TRBJ2-1): DTGVSQNPRHKITKRGQNVTFRCDPISEHNRLYWYRQTLGQGPEFLTYFQNEAQLEKSRLLSDRFSAERPKGSFSTLEIQRTEQGDSAMYLCASSFRASGSIEQFFGPGTRLTVL.

The chain couples TRBV9 to TRBJ1-2, with D perhaps TRBD1 (6 bases). This CDR3 is built from 16 residues. Germline-derived CDR1 and CDR2 are SGDLS and YYNGEE. V was shortened by 7 bases and J by 5 bases, with 24 bases between the two germline ends. CDR3 protein: CASGSPGTPKRYGYTF. The CDR3 coding sequence is TGTGCCAGCGGGAGTCCCGGGACACCCAAGAGGTATGGCTACACCTTC.

The chain is built from TRBV27 and TRBJ2-7; TRBD1 matches at 7 bases. The CDR3 is made up of 15 amino acids. Germline V gene data show CDR1 as MNHEY and CDR2 as SMNVEV (reference sequence). V was clipped by 5 bases and J by 0 bases; unmatched bases: 7. The DNA for the CDR3 is TGTGCCAGCAGTACTACCGGACAGGCCTCCTACGAGCAGTACTTC. Translation gives CASSTTGQASYEQYF.

CDR3 bases: TGTGCCAGCAGCCGAACAGGTGCCGCCTCCTACGAGCAGTACTTC. Its translation: CASSRTGAASYEQYF. This sequence joins TRBV5-4 and TRBJ2-7; D is perhaps TRBD1 (5 bases). V dropped 4 bases and J dropped 0 bases, with 14 bases sitting between them. The V gene's germline CDR1 is SGHNT and CDR2 YYREEE (reference sequence). CDR3 length equals 15 residues.

V and J are TRBV27 and TRBJ2-1; TRBD1 agrees at 7 bases. The CDR3 contains 18 residues. With V trimmed by 1 base and J by 5 bases, 14 bases remained unmatched. The germline V gene encodes CDR1 MNHEY and CDR2 SMNVEV (reference sequence). CDR3 in DNA: TGTGCCAGCAGTTTATTCGGTTTGGGGGACAGTAGCAACAATGAGCAGTTCTTC. Translating gives CASSLFGLGDSSNNEQFF.

This sequence joins TRBV7-9 and TRBJ2-1, with D perhaps TRBD2 (5 bases). CDR3 length: 17 residues. In germline, CDR1 is SEHNR, CDR2 FQNEAQ (reference sequence). The V end lost 1 base, the J end lost 5 bases, and 18 bases lay between the germline ends. CDR3 region: CASSLGEISEYNNEQFF. CDR3 coding DNA: TGTGCCAGCAGCTTAGGGGAAATTAGCGAGTATAACAATGAGCAGTTCTTC.

The rearrangement links TRBV18 to TRBJ2-1; unclear D gene. There are 15 residues in the CDR3. Germline CDR1 KGHSH, CDR2 LQKENI. Trimming took off 2 bases at V and 0 bases at J, with 8 bases between the two ends. The CDR3 reads CASSPASSSYNEQFF. The CDR3 DNA is TGTGCCAGCTCACCAGCTAGTAGCTCCTACAATGAGCAGTTCTTC.

The chain couples TRBV27 to TRBJ2-2; TRBD2 matches at 10 bases. The V gene's germline CDR1 is MNHEY and CDR2 SMNVEV (reference sequence). V shed 6 bases, J shed 4 bases, and the junction held 8 bases outside the gene matches. CDR3 length: 16 residues. CDR3 nucleotides: TGTGCCAGCAGCCGCCTAGCGGGAGTACTCACCGGGGAGCTGTTTTTT. As protein: CASSRLAGVLTGELFF.

The rearrangement uses TRBV15 and TRBJ2-7; no reliable D call. From germline, CDR1 is LNHNV and CDR2 YYDKDF (reference sequence). The CDR3 consists of 12 residues. The V end was cut by 0 bases, the J end by 3 bases, with 3 bases between. The CDR3 region has the DNA TGTGCCACCAGCAGAGATTACTACGAGCAGTACTTC. It encodes CATSRDYYEQYF. Looking up the rest from reference TRBV15 and TRBJ2-7 gives the full variable domain: DAMVIQNPRYQVTQFGKPVTLSCSQTLNHNVMYWYQQKSSQAPKLLFHYYDKDFNNEADTPDNFQSRRPNTSFCFLDIRSPGLGDTAMYLCATSRDYYEQYFGPGTRLTVT.

This clone was detected only a few times. V is TRBV4-1 and J is TRBJ2-3, with D uncertain. Germline V lookup: CDR1 MGHRA, CDR2 YSYEKL. The V and J ends lost 6 bases and 14 bases respectively, with 6 bases between them. The CDR3 has 8 residues. CDR3 nucleotide sequence: TGCGCCAGCAGTGGATTGTATTTT. Encoded protein: CASSGLYF.

This clone occurred once. The chain uses TRBV29-1 and TRBJ2-7, with D perhaps TRBD2 (6 bases). The CDR3 spans 12 residues. V lost 3 bases and J 2 bases, leaving 8 bases between the germline ends. Germline loops: CDR1 SQVTM, CDR2 ANQGSEA. The CDR3 nucleotides are TGCAGCGTTGATAGCGGCCCCTACGAGCAGTACTTC. Protein product: CSVDSGPYEQYF.

The J gene is TRBJ1-1, the V gene TRBV7-8, with TRBD1 as a possible D gene (5 bases). V lost 5 bases and J lost 1, with 20 bases in between. CDR1 is SGHVS, CDR2 FQNEAQ, per germline. The CDR3 totals 17 residues. Written as DNA, the CDR3 is TGTGCCAGCAGCCAAAGCCTTCGACAGTCGTGGAACACTGAAGCTTTCTTT. This encodes CASSQSLRQSWNTEAFF.

The chain has TRBV28 and TRBJ2-5; D is perhaps TRBD2 (5 bases). Deletions cut 5 bases from V and 4 bases from J, with 17 bases between. CDR1 is MDHEN, CDR2 SYDVKM, per germline. This CDR3 spans 15 amino acids. The CDR3, as DNA: TGTGCCAGCAGTCCCCGCGGAGGAGGTAGAGAGACCCAGTACTTC. Protein: CASSPRGGGRETQYF.

This chain links TRBV4-3 with TRBJ2-1; tentative D call: TRBD2 (5 bases). In germline, CDR1 is LGHNA, CDR2 YSLEER. Trimming removed 5 bases from V and 4 bases from J, with 12 bases in between. CDR3 length equals 14 residues. CDR3 sequence (DNA): TGCGCCAGCAGCTCTAGCCCAAGATACAATGAGCAGTTCTTC. Its protein product is CASSSSPRYNEQFF.

V usage is TRBV5-5 and J usage is TRBJ2-1; 7 positions match TRBD2. Looked up from germline, CDR1 is SGHKS and CDR2 is YYEKEE (reference sequence). V lost 2 bases and J lost 9; bases outside the gene matches: 2. The CDR3 runs 12 residues. The CDR3 reads CASSFSSGEQFF. CDR3 nucleotides: TGTGCCAGCAGCTTCTCTAGCGGTGAGCAGTTCTTC.

This sequence joins TRBV2 and TRBJ1-1; D is perhaps TRBD1 (5 bases). Germline CDR1 and CDR2: SNHLY and FYNNEI. This CDR3 is built from 14 residues. The V gene lost 8 bases and the J gene lost 0 bases, with 13 bases spanning the gap. The chain's CDR3 is CASREQVMNTEAFF. In DNA, the CDR3 is TGTGCCAGCCGAGAACAGGTTATGAACACTGAAGCTTTCTTT.

The chain carries TRBV6-1 and TRBJ2-3; 10 nucleotides line up with TRBD2. From germline, CDR1 is MNHNS and CDR2 SASEGT. V lost 4 bases and J lost 6; bases outside the gene matches: 10. The CDR3 is 16 residues long. CDR3 nucleotides: TGTGCCAGCAGTGGGTTCTCTAGCGGGAGATCGGATACGCAGTATTTT. It is translated as CASSGFSSGRSDTQYF.

The genes are TRBV29-1 and TRBJ2-3; 7 bases agree with TRBD2. J lost 5 bases, V lost 4 bases, and 6 bases had no gene match. CDR3 size: 13 residues. Looked up from germline, CDR1 is SQVTM and CDR2 is ANQGSEA. CDR3 nucleotide sequence: TGCAGCGTTGGGAGCGGGGCGGAAGATACGCAGTATTTT. This codes for CSVGSGAEDTQYF.

This CDR3 reads CASSIEGEYQETQYF. DNA of the CDR3: TGTGCCAGTAGCATTGAAGGGGAGTACCAAGAGACCCAGTACTTC. The rearrangement uses TRBV19 and TRBJ2-5; tentatively, D is TRBD1 or TRBD2 (5 bases each). Trimming removed 6 bases from V and 0 bases from J, with 14 bases in between. Germline V gene sequence: CDR1 LNHDA, CDR2 SQIVND (reference sequence). The CDR3 length is 15 residues. The full variable domain, in which reference TRBV19 and TRBJ2-5 provide the parts outside the CDR3, is DGGITQSPKYLFRKEGQNVTLSCEQNLNHDAMYWYRQDPGQGLRLIYYSQIVNDFQKGDIAEGYSVSREKKESFPLTVTSAQKNPTAFYLCASSIEGEYQETQYFGPGTRLLVL.

This chain uses TRBV10-2 with TRBJ2-1, with D possibly being TRBD1 (5 bases). Trimming took off 2 bases at V and 5 bases at J, with 7 bases between the two ends. The CDR3 totals 13 residues. Per the germline V gene, CDR1 is WSHSY and CDR2 is SAAADI. The CDR3 DNA follows: TGCGCCAGCAGTGAGGACAGTAACAATGAGCAGTTCTTC. It encodes CASSEDSNNEQFF.

This chain uses TRBV5-5 with TRBJ1-1; possible D gene TRBD1, 5 bases. Germline CDR1 reads SGHKS; CDR2 reads YYEKEE (reference sequence). The length of the CDR3 is 14 residues. V was clipped by 4 bases and J by 5 bases, with 15 bases between them. The CDR3 sequence: CASSLWERGTEAFF. For the CDR3, the DNA is TGTGCCAGCAGCCTCTGGGAGCGGGGGACTGAAGCTTTCTTT.

V and J are TRBV29-1 and TRBJ2-1; 11 positions match TRBD2. The CDR3 loop spans 20 amino acids. With V trimmed by 1 base and J by 0 bases, 14 bases remained unmatched. Germline CDR1 is SQVTM and CDR2 is ANQGSEA. The CDR3 DNA sequence: TGCAGCGTTGAAGGCGCCAAGATTAGCGGGAGGGCCCGCTCCTACAATGAGCAGTTCTTC. Protein: CSVEGAKISGRARSYNEQFF.

The V call is TRBV7-9, the J call TRBJ2-7; TRBD2 agrees at 12 bases. The junction had 12 bases not matched to a gene; V was cut back by 8 bases and J by 4 bases. Germline V gene lookup returns CDR1 SEHNR and CDR2 FQNEAQ (reference sequence). The CDR3 runs to 16 residues. The CDR3 is CASVGTGLAGGYEQYF. CDR3 DNA sequence: TGTGCCAGCGTCGGGACAGGTCTAGCGGGAGGGTACGAGCAGTACTTC.

V usage is TRBV6-6 and J usage is TRBJ2-5; a possible D gene is TRBD2 (5 bases). Trimming took off 6 bases at V and 1 base at J, with 12 bases between the two ends. Germline V CDR1 and CDR2: MNHNY, SVGAGI (reference sequence). The CDR3 spans 14 residues. CDR3 in DNA: TGTGCCAGCAGCCACGGGGAGATCCAAGAGACCCAGTACTTC. Translated, it gives CASSHGEIQETQYF.

This chain uses TRBV7-9 with TRBJ2-5; 9 bases agree with TRBD1. The CDR3 totals 15 residues. Germline V gene data show CDR1 as SEHNR and CDR2 as FQNEAQ (reference sequence). CDR3: CAVERWWDREETQYF. The CDR3 DNA reads TGTGCAGTCGAGAGGTGGTGGGACAGGGAAGAGACCCAGTACTTC. Combining the CDR3 with reference TRBV7-9 and TRBJ2-5 gives the whole variable domain DTGVSQNPRHKITKRGQNVTFRCDPISEHNRLYWYRQTLGQGPEFLTYFQNEAQLEKSRLLSDRFSAERPKGSFSTLEIQRTEQGDSAMYLCAVERWWDREETQYFGPGTRLLVL.

Regarding this clone: At the DNA level, this CDR3 is encoded by other sequences in the same sample as well. The CDR3, as DNA: TGTGCCAGCAGTTACTATGGGAGTGGGGCCAACGTCCTGACTTTC. Its translation: CASSYYGSGANVLTF. J is TRBJ2-6 and V is TRBV6-5; a weak D match, TRBD2 (5 bases). This CDR3 is built from 15 residues. Trimming cost V 1 base and J 3 bases, with 7 bases left between them. Germline CDR1 is MNHEY and CDR2 is SVGAGI.

The V gene is TRBV7-2, the J gene TRBJ2-7; TRBD1 matches at 8 bases. V lost 4 bases, J lost 2 bases, and 10 bases stayed unmatched. CDR1 and CDR2 (germline): SGHTA, FQGNSA. The CDR3 covers 16 residues. The CDR3 region is CASSSPYGTGTYEQYF. CDR3 DNA sequence: TGTGCCAGCAGCTCTCCTTACGGGACAGGAACCTACGAGCAGTACTTC.

V is TRBV6-1 and J is TRBJ2-3, with 9 bases that match TRBD2. Germline values: CDR1 MNHNS, CDR2 SASEGT. This CDR3 has 19 amino acids. The V gene end was trimmed by 3 bases and the J gene end by 5 bases; junction bases not matched to a gene: 18. In DNA form, the CDR3 reads TGTGCCAGCAGTGAGCTGATTCTTGGAATAGCGGGAGTGGTAGATACGCAGTATTTT. Encoded protein: CASSELILGIAGVVDTQYF.

The chain joins TRBV13 to TRBJ2-7, with TRBD2 matching over 8 bases. This CDR3 region has 15 residues. Germline loops: CDR1 PRHDT, CDR2 FYEKMQ (reference sequence). Unmatched junction bases numbered 10, after V lost 5 bases and J lost 4 bases. The CDR3: CASSPGNSGVYEQYF. The CDR3 region has the DNA TGTGCCAGCAGCCCTGGTAATAGCGGGGTTTACGAGCAGTACTTC. Full variable domain (rest looked up from reference TRBV13 and TRBJ2-7): AAGVIQSPRHLIKEKRETATLKCYPIPRHDTVYWYQQGPGQDPQFLISFYEKMQSDKGSIPDRFSAQQFSDYHSELNMSSLELGDSALYFCASSPGNSGVYEQYFGPGTRLTVT.